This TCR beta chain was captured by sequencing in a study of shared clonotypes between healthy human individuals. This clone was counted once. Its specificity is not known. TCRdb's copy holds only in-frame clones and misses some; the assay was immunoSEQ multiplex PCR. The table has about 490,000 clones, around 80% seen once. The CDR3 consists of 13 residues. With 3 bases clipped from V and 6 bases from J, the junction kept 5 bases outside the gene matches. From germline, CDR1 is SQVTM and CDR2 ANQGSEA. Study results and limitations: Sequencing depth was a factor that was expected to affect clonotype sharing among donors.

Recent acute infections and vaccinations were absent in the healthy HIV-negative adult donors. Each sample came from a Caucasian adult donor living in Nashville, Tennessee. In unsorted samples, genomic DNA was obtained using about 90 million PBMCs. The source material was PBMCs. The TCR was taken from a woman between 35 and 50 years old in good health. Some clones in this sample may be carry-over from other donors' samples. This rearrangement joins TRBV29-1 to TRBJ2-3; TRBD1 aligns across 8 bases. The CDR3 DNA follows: TGCAGCGTTGAGGACCAGGGGGCTGATACGCAGTATTTT. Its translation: CSVEDQGADTQYF.